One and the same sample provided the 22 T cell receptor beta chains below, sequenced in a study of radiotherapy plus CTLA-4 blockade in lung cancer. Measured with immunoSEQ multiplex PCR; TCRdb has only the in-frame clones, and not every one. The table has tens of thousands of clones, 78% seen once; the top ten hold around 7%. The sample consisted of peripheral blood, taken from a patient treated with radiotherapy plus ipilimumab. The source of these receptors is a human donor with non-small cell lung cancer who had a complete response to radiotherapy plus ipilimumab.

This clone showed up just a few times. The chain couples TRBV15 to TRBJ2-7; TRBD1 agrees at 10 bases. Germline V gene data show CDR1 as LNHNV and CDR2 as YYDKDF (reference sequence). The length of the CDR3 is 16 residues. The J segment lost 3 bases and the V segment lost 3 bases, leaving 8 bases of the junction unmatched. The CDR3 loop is CATSREGQGSIYEQYF. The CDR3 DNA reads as TGTGCCACCAGCAGGGAGGGACAGGGGTCTATCTACGAGCAGTACTTC. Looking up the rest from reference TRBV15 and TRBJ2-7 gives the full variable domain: DAMVIQNPRYQVTQFGKPVTLSCSQTLNHNVMYWYQQKSSQAPKLLFHYYDKDFNNEADTPDNFQSRRPNTSFCFLDIRSPGLGDTAMYLCATSREGQGSIYEQYFGPGTRLTVT.

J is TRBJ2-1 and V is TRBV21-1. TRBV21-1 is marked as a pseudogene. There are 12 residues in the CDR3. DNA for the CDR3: TGTGCCGGCCACTGCGACTACAATGAGCAGTTCTTC. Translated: CAGHCDYNEQFF.

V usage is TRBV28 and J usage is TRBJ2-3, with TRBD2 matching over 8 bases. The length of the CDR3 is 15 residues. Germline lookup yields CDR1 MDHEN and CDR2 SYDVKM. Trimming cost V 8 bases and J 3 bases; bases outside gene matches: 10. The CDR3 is CASLGGGIRTDTQYF. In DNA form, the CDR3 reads TGTGCCAGCTTAGGCGGGGGGATCAGGACAGATACGCAGTATTTT.

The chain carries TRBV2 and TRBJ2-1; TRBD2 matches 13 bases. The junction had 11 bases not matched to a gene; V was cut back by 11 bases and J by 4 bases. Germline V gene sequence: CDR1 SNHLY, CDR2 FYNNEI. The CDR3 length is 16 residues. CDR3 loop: CAGKGLAGPNYNEQFF. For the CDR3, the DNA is TGTGCCGGGAAGGGACTAGCGGGACCTAATTACAATGAGCAGTTCTTC.

CDR3 bases: TGTGCCAGCAGTGAAGGGACCGCGAACACCGGGGAGCTGTTTTTT. Protein: CASSEGTANTGELFF. This chain joins TRBV2 and TRBJ2-2; no firm D call. CDR3 length: 15 residues. CDR1 is SNHLY and CDR2 is FYNNEI in the germline V gene. V was shortened by 1 base and J by 0 bases, with 6 bases between the two germline ends.

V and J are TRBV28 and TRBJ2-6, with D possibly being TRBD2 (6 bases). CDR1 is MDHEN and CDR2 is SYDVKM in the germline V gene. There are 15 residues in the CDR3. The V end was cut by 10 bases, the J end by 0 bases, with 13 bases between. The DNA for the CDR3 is TGTGCCATTTCGGGGGAACTCTCTGGGGCCAACGTCCTGACTTTC. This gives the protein CAISGELSGANVLTF.

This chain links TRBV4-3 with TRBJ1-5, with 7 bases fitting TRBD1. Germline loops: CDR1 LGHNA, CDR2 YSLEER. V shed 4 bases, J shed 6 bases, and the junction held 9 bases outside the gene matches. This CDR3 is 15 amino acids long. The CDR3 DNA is TGCGCCAGCAGCCCAAGCTTGACAGGGATTCAGCCCCAGCATTTT. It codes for CASSPSLTGIQPQHF.

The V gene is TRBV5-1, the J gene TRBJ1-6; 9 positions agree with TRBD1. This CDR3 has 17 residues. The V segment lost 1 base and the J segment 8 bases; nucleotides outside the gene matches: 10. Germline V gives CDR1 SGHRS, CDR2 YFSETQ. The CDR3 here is CASSLRGTGRDDSPLHF. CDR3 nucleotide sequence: TGCGCCAGCAGCTTGAGGGGGACAGGGAGGGATGATTCACCCCTCCACTTT.

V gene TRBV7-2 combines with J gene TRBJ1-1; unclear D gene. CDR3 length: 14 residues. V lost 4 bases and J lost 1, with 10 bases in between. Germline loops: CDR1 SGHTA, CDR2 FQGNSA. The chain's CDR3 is CASSSHGKNTEAFF. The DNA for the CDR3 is TGTGCCAGCAGCTCCCATGGGAAGAACACTGAAGCTTTCTTT.

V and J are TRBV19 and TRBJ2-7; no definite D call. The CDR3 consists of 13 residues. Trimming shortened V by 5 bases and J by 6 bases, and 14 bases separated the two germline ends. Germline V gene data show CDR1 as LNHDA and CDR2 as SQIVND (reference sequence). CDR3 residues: CASSFKEGGEQYV. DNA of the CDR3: TGTGCCAGTAGTTTTAAGGAAGGTGGCGAGCAGTACGTC.

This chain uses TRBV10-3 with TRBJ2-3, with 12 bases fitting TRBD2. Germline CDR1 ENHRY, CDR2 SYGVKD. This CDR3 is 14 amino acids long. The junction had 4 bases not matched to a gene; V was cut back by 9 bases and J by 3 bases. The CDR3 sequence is CAIRLAGETDTQYF. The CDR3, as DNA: TGTGCCATTCGACTAGCGGGGGAAACAGATACGCAGTATTTT.

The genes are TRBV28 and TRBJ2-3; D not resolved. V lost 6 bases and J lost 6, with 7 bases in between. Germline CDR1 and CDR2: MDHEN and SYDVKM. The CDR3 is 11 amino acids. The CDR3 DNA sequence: TGTGCCAGCAGCAATTTGGATACGCAGTATTTT. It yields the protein CASSNLDTQYF.

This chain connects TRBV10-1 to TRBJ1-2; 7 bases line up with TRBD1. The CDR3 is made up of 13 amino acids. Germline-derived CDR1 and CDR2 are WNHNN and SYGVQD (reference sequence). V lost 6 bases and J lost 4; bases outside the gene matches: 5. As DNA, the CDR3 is TGCGCCAGCAGCCCAGGGGGGGGCTATGGCTACACCTTC. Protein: CASSPGGGYGYTF.

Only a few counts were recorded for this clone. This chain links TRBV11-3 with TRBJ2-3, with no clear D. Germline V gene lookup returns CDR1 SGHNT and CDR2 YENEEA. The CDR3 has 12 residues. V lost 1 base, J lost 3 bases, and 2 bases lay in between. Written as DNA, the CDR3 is TGTGCCAGCAGCTTAGGAACAGATACGCAGTATTTT. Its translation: CASSLGTDTQYF.

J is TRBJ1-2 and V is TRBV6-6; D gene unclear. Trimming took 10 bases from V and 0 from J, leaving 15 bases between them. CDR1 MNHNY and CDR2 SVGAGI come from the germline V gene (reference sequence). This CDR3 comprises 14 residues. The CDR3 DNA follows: TGTGCCACCCAGGTGCCGAGCACTAACTATGGCTACACCTTC. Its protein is CATQVPSTNYGYTF.

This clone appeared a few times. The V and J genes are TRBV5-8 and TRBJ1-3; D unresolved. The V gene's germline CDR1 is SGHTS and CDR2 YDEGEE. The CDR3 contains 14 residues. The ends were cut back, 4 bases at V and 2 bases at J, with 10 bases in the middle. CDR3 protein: CASSRVYPGNTIYF. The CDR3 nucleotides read TGTGCCAGCAGCAGGGTTTATCCTGGAAACACCATATATTTT.

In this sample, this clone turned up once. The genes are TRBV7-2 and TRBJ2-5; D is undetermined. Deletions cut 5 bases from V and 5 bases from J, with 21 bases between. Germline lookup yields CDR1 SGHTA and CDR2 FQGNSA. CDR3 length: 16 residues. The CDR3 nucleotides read TGTGCCAGCAGCCCGTCGCGACGTGCCATTGGGGAGACCCAGTACTTC. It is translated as CASSPSRRAIGETQYF.

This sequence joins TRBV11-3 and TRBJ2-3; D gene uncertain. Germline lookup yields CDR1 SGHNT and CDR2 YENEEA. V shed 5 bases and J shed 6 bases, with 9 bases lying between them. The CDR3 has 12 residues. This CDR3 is CASSPYSDTQYF. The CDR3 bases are TGTGCCAGCAGCCCATATTCGGATACGCAGTATTTT. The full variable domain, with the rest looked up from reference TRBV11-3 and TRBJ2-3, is EAGVVQSPRYKIIEKKQPVAFWCNPISGHNTLYWYLQNLGQGPELLIRYENEEAVDDSQLPKDRFSAERLKGVDSTLKIQPAELGDSAVYLCASSPYSDTQYFGPGTRLTVL.

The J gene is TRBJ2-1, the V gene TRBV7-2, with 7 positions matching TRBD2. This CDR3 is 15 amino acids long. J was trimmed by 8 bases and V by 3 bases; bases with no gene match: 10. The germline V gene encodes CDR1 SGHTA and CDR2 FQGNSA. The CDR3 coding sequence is TGTGCCAGCAGCTTTAGCAGCGGGATCTCCGATGAGCAGTTCTTC. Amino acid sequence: CASSFSSGISDEQFF.

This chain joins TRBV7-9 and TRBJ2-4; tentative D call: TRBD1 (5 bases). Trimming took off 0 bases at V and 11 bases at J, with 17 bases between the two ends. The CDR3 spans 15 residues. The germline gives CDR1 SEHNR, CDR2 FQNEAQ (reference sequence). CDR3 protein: CASSLAFGRAPLQYF. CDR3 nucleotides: TGTGCCAGCAGCTTAGCGTTTGGCAGGGCCCCTCTTCAGTACTTC.

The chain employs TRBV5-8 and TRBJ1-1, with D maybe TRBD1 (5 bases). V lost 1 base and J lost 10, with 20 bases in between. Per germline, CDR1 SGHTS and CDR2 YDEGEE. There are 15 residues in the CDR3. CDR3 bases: TGTGCCAGCAGCTTGCAAGGGGAATTTACCAGCGGAGCTTTCTTT. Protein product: CASSLQGEFTSGAFF. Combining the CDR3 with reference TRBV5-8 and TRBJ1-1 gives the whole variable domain EAGVTQSPTHLIKTRGQQATLRCSPISGHTSVYWYQQALGLGLQFLLWYDEGEERNRGNFPPRFSGRQFPNYSSELNVNALELEDSALYLCASSLQGEFTSGAFFGQGTRLTVV.

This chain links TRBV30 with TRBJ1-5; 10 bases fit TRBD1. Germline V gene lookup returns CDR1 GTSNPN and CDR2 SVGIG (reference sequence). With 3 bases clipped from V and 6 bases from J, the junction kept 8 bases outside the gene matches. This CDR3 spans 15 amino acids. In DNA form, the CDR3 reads TGTGCCTGGAGCACTGGGACAGGGGTGAGTCAGCCCCAGCATTTT. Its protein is CAWSTGTGVSQPQHF.